These T cell receptor beta chains were read from a single sample in a study of CD8+ T cells in alopecia areata. Sequenced by immunoSEQ multiplex PCR; TCRdb stores in-frame clones only, minus some. The table records 200,000 or so clones, roughly 60% of them present only once. The sequenced sample was CD4+ T cells sorted from blood, obtained at week 24, from a patient treated with tofacitinib. The receptors stem from a human donor with alopecia areata. Both conserved end residues are part of each CDR3. The D gene is left open where the match is weak. Some rows mark clone size as missing; the rest say once, few, many or name a class of expanded clone.

CDR3 length	D gene	V gene	clone size	J gene	CDR3 DNA	CDR3 protein
13	TRBD1	TRBV30	NA	TRBJ2-5	TGTGCCTGGACCACAGGGGCCCAAGAGACCCAGTACTTC	CAWTTGAQETQYF
13	NA	TRBV7-2	NA	TRBJ2-7	TGTGCCAGCAGCTTTTCGGTTCGCTACGAGCAGTACTTC	CASSFSVRYEQYF
15	NA	TRBV2	NA	TRBJ2-3	TGTGCCAGCAGTGAAGCTGGCTTCCGCACAGATACGCAGTATTTT	CASSEAGFRTDTQYF
15	NA	TRBV30	NA	TRBJ2-1	TGTGCCTGGAGCCCGGACAGCTATTCCTACAATGAGCAGTTCTTC	CAWSPDSYSYNEQFF
16	TRBD2	TRBV5-4	few	TRBJ2-7	TGTGCCAGCAGCGCGGGGGTTCGAGGGACGTCCTACGAGCAGTACTTC	CASSAGVRGTSYEQYF
13	NA	TRBV11-2	NA	TRBJ1-2	TGTGCCAGCAGCTTAGTTATCGGGTCCGGCTACACCTTC	CASSLVIGSGYTF
14	NA	TRBV5-6	NA	TRBJ1-6	TGTGCCAGCAGCAAGGGACGGAATAATTCACCCCTCCACTTT	CASSKGRNNSPLHF
11	NA	TRBV20-1	few	TRBJ2-7	TGCAGTGCTGGGGGGCAGATATGGGAGTACTTC	CSAGGQIWEYF
13	NA	TRBV29-1	once	TRBJ1-2	TGCAGCGTTGAAACACAGGGAAGCTATGGCTACACCTTC	CSVETQGSYGYTF
13	NA	TRBV30	NA	TRBJ2-3	TGTGCCTGGAGTGTTTCTATGTATGGTACGCAGTATTTT	CAWSVSMYGTQYF
14	TRBD2	TRBV5-6	once	TRBJ2-1	TGTGCCAGCAGCCAGCCGGGACTAGGGAATGAGCAGTTCTTC	CASSQPGLGNEQFF
15	NA	TRBV19	NA	TRBJ1-2	TGTGCCAGTAAGAGCAGCGTCCGGTTCGACTATGGCTACACCTTC	CASKSSVRFDYGYTF
15	NA	TRBV5-6	NA	TRBJ1-1	TGTGCCAGCAGCCCGTCATCTTATAAGGGAACTGAAGCTTTCTTT	CASSPSSYKGTEAFF
13	NA	TRBV7-2	NA	TRBJ2-1	TGTGCCAGCAGCTTAACTACCGACAATGAGCAGTTCTTC	CASSLTTDNEQFF
15	TRBD1	TRBV2	NA	TRBJ2-2	TGTGCCAGCAGGGGCCAGGGGGCGAACACCGGGGAGCTGTTTTTT	CASRGQGANTGELFF
11	NA	TRBV5-6	once	TRBJ2-5	TGTGCCAGCAGCTTACAAGAGACCCAGTACTTC	CASSLQETQYF
11	NA	TRBV25-1	NA	TRBJ2-4	TGTGCCAGCAGCAGGGATAACATTCAGTACTTC	CASSRDNIQYF
15	NA	TRBV7-3	few	TRBJ2-5	TGTGCCAGCAGCTTAGCATCGGGTCAGGGAGAGACCCAGTACTTC	CASSLASGQGETQYF
15	TRBD1	TRBV5-1	few	TRBJ1-1	TGCGCCAGCAGCGACGGACAGGCTAAGAACACTGAAGCTTTCTTT	CASSDGQAKNTEAFF
13	TRBD1	TRBV9	NA	TRBJ2-1	TGTGCCAGCAGCGGGACAGGGGGCAATGAGCAGTTCTTC	CASSGTGGNEQFF
12	NA	TRBV18	NA	TRBJ2-3	TGTGCCAGCTCACCAAGTAAAGATACGCAGTATTTT	CASSPSKDTQYF
13	NA	TRBV6-5	NA	TRBJ2-3	TGTGCCAGCAGAATTCTCGATAGTGGAACGCAGTATTTT	CASRILDSGTQYF
13	TRBD2	TRBV28	NA	TRBJ2-4	TGTGCCAGCAGTTTAACGGGGGGGAACATTCAGTACTTC	CASSLTGGNIQYF
12	TRBD1	TRBV9	few	TRBJ1-2	TGTGCCAGCAGCGTAGCAGGGGGCGGCTACACCTTC	CASSVAGGGYTF
14	NA	TRBV9	NA	TRBJ1-2	TGTGCCAGCAGCGTGGGGGGCGGAAACTATGGCTACACCTTC	CASSVGGGNYGYTF
16	TRBD2	TRBV7-2	NA	TRBJ2-5	TGTGCCAGCAGCATAACTAGCGGGGGGGATGTGGAGACCCAGTACTTC	CASSITSGGDVETQYF
15	NA	TRBV7-9	NA	TRBJ1-4	TGTGCCAGCAGCCCTCGAGTCGGAGGAAATGAAAAACTGTTTTTT	CASSPRVGGNEKLFF
15	NA	TRBV4-3	NA	TRBJ1-2	TGCGCCAGCAGCCAAGATCGGGCGGTAGACTATGGCTACACCTTC	CASSQDRAVDYGYTF
16	TRBD1	TRBV30	NA	TRBJ1-4	TGTGCCTGGAGTCCCCCGACAGGGGCAACTAATGAAAAACTGTTTTTT	CAWSPPTGATNEKLFF
13	TRBD1	TRBV19	once	TRBJ1-1	TGTGCCAGTAGTATGCAGGGGGACACTGAAGCTTTCTTT	CASSMQGDTEAFF
17	NA	TRBV7-2	NA	TRBJ2-5	TGTGCCAGCAGCTTAGCCCTCCCCCTTTTGGGACAAGAGACCCAGTACTTC	CASSLALPLLGQETQYF
15	TRBD2	TRBV19	NA	TRBJ2-3	TGTGCCAGTAGATCTCCGGGACTAGCGGCCGGTACGCAGTATTTT	CASRSPGLAAGTQYF
16	TRBD2	TRBV30	NA	TRBJ2-7	TGTGCCTGGGGTGCCACTATGAGCGGGAGGGCCTACGAGCAGTACTTC	CAWGATMSGRAYEQYF
15	NA	TRBV11-2	NA	TRBJ2-3	TGTGCCAGCAGCCCCGACAGGGAGGTCTTAGATACGCAGTATTTT	CASSPDREVLDTQYF
15	NA	TRBV19	NA	TRBJ1-5	TGTGCCAGTAGTATAGAAGGGGATGGACTCCAGCCCCAGCATTTT	CASSIEGDGLQPQHF
16	TRBD2	TRBV4-3	NA	TRBJ2-7	TGCGCCAGCAGCCAAGATGGCGGGAGGAATCAGTACGAGCAGTACTTC	CASSQDGGRNQYEQYF
13	NA	TRBV30	NA	TRBJ1-2	TGTGCCTGGAGTCCGGGGGGGAACTATGGCTACACCTTC	CAWSPGGNYGYTF
14	TRBD2	TRBV2	NA	TRBJ2-7	TGTGCCAGCAGGGGACGGGGGGGACCCTACGAGCAGTACTTC	CASRGRGGPYEQYF
12	NA	TRBV28	NA	TRBJ2-7	TGTGCCAGCAGCGAGCTAAACTACGAGCAGTACTTC	CASSELNYEQYF
13	NA	TRBV2	NA	TRBJ1-1	TGTGCCAGCAGTGACAGCATAGGCACTGAAGCTTTCTTT	CASSDSIGTEAFF
14	NA	TRBV10-3	NA	TRBJ2-7	TGTGCCATCAGTGGATCTGGCGGGTCGGGTGAGCAGTACTTC	CAISGSGGSGEQYF
13	NA	TRBV9	NA	TRBJ1-1	TGTGCCACCCAAAGGGGACCGAACACTGAAGCTTTCTTT	CATQRGPNTEAFF
14	TRBD1	TRBV28	few	TRBJ1-4	TGTGCCAGCACTACGGACAGGGACGGTGAAAAACTGTTTTTT	CASTTDRDGEKLFF
14	NA	TRBV6-5	NA	TRBJ2-5	TGTGCCAGCAGTGGGACCGCCCATAGGGAGACCCAGTACTTC	CASSGTAHRETQYF
10	NA	TRBV20-1	NA	TRBJ2-3	TGCAGTGCGGCCGAGGATACGCAGTATTTT	CSAAEDTQYF
15	NA	TRBV4-1	few	TRBJ2-1	TGCGCCAGCAGCCAAGAACAGCGATCCTACAATGAGCAGTTCTTC	CASSQEQRSYNEQFF
11	NA	TRBV6-6	NA	TRBJ2-5	TGTGCCAGCAGCTACTCGGTCACCCAGTACTTC	CASSYSVTQYF
16	TRBD2	TRBV27	NA	TRBJ2-5	TGTGCCAGTCGACTAGCGGGATCTCACCTAGTGGAGACCCAGTACTTC	CASRLAGSHLVETQYF
14	TRBD1	TRBV25-1	few	TRBJ1-4	TGTGCCAGCAGTGGGACAGGTGGAGGGGGAAAACTGTTTTTT	CASSGTGGGGKLFF
15	TRBD1	TRBV6-6	NA	TRBJ2-2	TGTGCCAGCAGTTTAAGACAGGGGGACACCGGGGAGCTGTTTTTT	CASSLRQGDTGELFF
15	TRBD1	TRBV6-4	NA	TRBJ1-2	TGTGCCAGCAGTGACTCTCCGGGACAGGGCTCTGGCTACACCTTC	CASSDSPGQGSGYTF
13	NA	TRBV5-1	once	TRBJ1-5	TGCGCCAGCAGCTTGGAGGGGGGCCAGCCCCAGCATTTT	CASSLEGGQPQHF
11	NA	TRBV28	NA	TRBJ1-2	TGTGCCAGCACCGCGGACATTGGCTACACCTTC	CASTADIGYTF
14	NA	TRBV27	NA	TRBJ2-7	TGTGCCAGCAGTTCCGGAGGGGCCCGCTACGAGCAGTACTTC	CASSSGGARYEQYF
14	TRBD1	TRBV5-1	few	TRBJ1-1	TGCGCCAGCAGCACCGGACAGGGAGAGACTGAAGCTTTCTTT	CASSTGQGETEAFF
13	NA	TRBV29-1	NA	TRBJ2-1	TGCAGCGCTACACAGGGTACCTACAATGAGCAGTTCTTC	CSATQGTYNEQFF
15	NA	TRBV18	NA	TRBJ1-2	TGTGCCAGCTCACCACCGGCGACAGTAGTCAATGGCTACACCTTC	CASSPPATVVNGYTF